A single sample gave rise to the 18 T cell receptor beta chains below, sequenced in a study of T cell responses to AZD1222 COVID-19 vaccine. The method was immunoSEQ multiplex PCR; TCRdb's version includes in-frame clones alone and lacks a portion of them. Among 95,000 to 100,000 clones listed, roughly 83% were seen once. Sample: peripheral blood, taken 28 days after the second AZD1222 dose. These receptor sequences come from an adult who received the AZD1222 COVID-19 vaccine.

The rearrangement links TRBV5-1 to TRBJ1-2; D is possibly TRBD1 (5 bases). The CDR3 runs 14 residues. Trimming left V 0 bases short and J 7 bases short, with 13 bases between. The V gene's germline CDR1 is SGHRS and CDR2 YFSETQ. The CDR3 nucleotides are TGCGCCAGCAGCTTGGGAGCGGGGGAAAGTGGCTACACCTTC. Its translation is CASSLGAGESGYTF.

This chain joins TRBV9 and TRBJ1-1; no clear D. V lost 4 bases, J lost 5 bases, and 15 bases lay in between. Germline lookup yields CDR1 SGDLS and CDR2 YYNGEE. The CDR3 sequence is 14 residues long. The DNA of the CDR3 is TGTGCCAGCAGCCCGGGTTTGATAGGGACTGAAGCTTTCTTT. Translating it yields CASSPGLIGTEAFF.

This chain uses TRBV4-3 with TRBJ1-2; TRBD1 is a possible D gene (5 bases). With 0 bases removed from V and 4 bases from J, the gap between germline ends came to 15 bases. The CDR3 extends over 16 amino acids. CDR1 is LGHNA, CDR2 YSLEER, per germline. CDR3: CASSQDPQSQGYGYTF. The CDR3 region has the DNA TGCGCCAGCAGCCAAGACCCGCAAAGCCAGGGCTATGGCTACACCTTC.

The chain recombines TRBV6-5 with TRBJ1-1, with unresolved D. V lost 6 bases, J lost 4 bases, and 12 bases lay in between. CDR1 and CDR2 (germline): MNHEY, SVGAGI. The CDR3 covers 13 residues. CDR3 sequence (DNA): TGTGCCAGCAGCCGACCGCCCGGCACTGAAGCTTTCTTT. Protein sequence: CASSRPPGTEAFF.

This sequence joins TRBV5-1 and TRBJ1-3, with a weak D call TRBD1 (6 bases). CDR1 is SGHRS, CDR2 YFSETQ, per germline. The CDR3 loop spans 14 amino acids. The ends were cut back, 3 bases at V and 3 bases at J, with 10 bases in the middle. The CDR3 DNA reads TGCGCCAGCAGCTCTAACAGGGATGGAAACACCATATATTTT. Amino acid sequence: CASSSNRDGNTIYF.

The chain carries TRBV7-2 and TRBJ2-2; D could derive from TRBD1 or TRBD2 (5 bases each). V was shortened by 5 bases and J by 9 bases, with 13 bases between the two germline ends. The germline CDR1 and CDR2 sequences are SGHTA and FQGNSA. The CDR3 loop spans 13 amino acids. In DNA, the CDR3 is TGTGCCAGCAGCCAGGGAGAGGGACGGGAGCTGTTTTTT. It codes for CASSQGEGRELFF.

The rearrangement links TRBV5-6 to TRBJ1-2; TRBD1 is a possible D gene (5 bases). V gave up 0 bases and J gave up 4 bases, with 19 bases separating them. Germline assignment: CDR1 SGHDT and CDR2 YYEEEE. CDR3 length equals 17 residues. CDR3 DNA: TGTGCCAGCAGCTTGGCCTCGGGGCTACGAGAAATCTATGGCTACACCTTC. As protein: CASSLASGLREIYGYTF.

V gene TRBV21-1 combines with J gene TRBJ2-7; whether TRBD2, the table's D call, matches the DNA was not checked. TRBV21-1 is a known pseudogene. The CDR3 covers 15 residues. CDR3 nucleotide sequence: TGTGCCAGGGGGACCGGGACTAGCTTTCCCTACGAGCAGTACTTC. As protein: CARGTGTSFPYEQYF.

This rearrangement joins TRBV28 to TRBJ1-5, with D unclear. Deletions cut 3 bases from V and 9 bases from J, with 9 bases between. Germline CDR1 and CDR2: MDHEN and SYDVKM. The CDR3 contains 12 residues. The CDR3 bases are TGTGCCAGCAGTTTTTGGCCCCGGCCCCAGCATTTT. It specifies CASSFWPRPQHF.

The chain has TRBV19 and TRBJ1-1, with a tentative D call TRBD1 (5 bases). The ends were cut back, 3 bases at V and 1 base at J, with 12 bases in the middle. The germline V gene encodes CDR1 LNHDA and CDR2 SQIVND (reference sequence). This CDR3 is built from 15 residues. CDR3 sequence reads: CASSMGQAKNTEAFF. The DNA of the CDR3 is TGTGCCAGTAGTATGGGGCAGGCGAAGAACACTGAAGCTTTCTTT.

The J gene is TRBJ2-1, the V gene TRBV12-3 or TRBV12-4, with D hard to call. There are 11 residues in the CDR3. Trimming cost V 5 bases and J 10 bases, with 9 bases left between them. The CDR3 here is CASSLRGEQFF. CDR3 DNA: TGTGCCAGCAGTCTCCGTGGGGAGCAGTTCTTC.

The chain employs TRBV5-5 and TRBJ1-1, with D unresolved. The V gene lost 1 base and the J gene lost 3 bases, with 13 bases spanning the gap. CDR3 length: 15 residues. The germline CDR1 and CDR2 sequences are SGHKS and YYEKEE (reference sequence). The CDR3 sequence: CASSLSNPGYTEAFF. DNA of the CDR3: TGTGCCAGCAGCTTGAGTAACCCAGGTTACACTGAAGCTTTCTTT.

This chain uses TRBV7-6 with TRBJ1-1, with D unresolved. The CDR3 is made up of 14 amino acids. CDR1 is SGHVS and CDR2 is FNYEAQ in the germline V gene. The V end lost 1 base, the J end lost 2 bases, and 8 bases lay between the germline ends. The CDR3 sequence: CASSLDSGNTEAFF. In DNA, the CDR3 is TGTGCCAGCAGCTTAGATTCAGGAAACACTGAAGCTTTCTTT.

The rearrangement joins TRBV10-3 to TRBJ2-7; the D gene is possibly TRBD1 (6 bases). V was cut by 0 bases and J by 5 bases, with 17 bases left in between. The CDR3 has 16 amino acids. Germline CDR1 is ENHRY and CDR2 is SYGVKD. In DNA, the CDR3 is TGTGCCATCAGTGAGTCGGGGGCCCTCGTGAAAAACGAGCAGTACTTC. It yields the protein CAISESGALVKNEQYF.

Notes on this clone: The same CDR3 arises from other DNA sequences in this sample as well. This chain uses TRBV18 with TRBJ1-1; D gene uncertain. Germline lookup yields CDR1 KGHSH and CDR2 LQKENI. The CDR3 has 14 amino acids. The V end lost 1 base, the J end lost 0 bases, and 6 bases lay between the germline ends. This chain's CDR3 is CASSPQVMNTEAFF. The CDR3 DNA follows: TGTGCCAGCTCACCACAGGTCATGAACACTGAAGCTTTCTTT.

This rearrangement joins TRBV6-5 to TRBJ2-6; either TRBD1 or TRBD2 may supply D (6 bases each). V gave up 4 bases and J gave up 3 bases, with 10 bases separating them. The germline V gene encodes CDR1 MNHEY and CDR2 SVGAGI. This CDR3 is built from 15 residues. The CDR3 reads CASSWRGVGANVLTF. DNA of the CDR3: TGTGCCAGCAGTTGGAGGGGGGTTGGGGCCAACGTCCTGACTTTC.

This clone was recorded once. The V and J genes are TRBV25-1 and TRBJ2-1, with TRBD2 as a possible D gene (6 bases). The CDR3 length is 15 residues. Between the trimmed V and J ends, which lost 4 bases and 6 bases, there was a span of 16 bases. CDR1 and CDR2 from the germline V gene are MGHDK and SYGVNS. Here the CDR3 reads CASSGSLWRGNEQFF. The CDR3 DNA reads TGTGCCAGCAGTGGGTCCCTGTGGCGGGGCAATGAGCAGTTCTTC. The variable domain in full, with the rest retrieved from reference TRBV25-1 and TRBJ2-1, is EADIYQTPRYLVIGTGKKITLECSQTMGHDKMYWYQQDPGMELHLIHYSYGVNSTEKGDLSSESTVSRIRTEHFPLTLESARPSHTSQYLCASSGSLWRGNEQFFGPGTRLTVL.

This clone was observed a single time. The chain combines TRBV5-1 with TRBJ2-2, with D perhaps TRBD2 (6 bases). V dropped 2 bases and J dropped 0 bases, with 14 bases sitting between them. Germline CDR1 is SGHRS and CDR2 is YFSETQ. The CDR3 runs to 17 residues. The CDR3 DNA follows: TGCGCCAGCAGCTTCGTCCGGGCGGGGCCGAACACCGGGGAGCTGTTTTTT. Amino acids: CASSFVRAGPNTGELFF.